Reported below is one T cell receptor (beta chain). This receptor's antigen is unknown. The record has no base qualities; no much larger clone is one base away. This specimen comes from a study of T-cell reconstitution after alpha-beta-depleted transplantation in children (TCRdb year 2016). Background for the entire study: Using TCR repertoire profiling, the study followed T-cell immune reconstitution in a quantitative way in children after TCRalphabeta/CD19-depleted allogeneic hematopoietic cell transplantation.

The protocol used for the library was PCR. TCRdb records Illumina HiSeq 2500 as the sequencer. To normalize quantification of the TCRbeta repertoire, the TCR libraries were built with molecular barcoding that relied on unique molecular identifiers. Using fastp trimming at Q25 and MiXCR clonotype assembly, TCRdb reanalyzed the public sequencing data and kept in-frame beta chains. CDR3 protein duplicates are merged, each entry listing the most common genes and DNA. The sample contains 300,000 to 400,000 distinct CDR3 sequences, about 14% of them found a single time. The top ten clonotypes cover around 4.5% of the sample. The germline V gene supplies CDR1 SGHAT and CDR2 FQNNGV. Cut back by 1 base and 5 bases, the V and J ends lie 4 bases apart. From its cysteine to its phenylalanine, the CDR3 spans 12 amino acids. CDR3 DNA is the only sequence kept; it has 36 bases, read in frame from the first base.

The sample in question was PBMCs, obtained from the stem cell graft. The clonotype was recovered from a human donor who donated a stem cell graft to a child with Fanconi anemia. This sequence uses TRBV11-2 and TRBJ2-3, with the D gene too uncertain to name. The CDR3 protein is CASSLGEDTQYF. The DNA sequence reads TGTGCCAGCAGCTTAGGGGAAGATACGCAGTATTTT.